These T cell receptor beta chains were read from a single sample in a study of T cell responses to AZD1222 COVID-19 vaccine. Some clones are missing from TCRdb's copy, which holds only in-frame ones; the method was immunoSEQ multiplex PCR. Here the sample spans roughly 180,000 clones, 90% to 95% being singletons. This material consisted of peripheral blood, taken 28 days after the second dose of the MenACWY control vaccine. The origin of the receptors is an adult who received the MenACWY meningococcal vaccine as a control. CDR3s include the opening cysteine and the closing phenylalanine or tryptophan. A D gene is named only where the DNA matches it firmly. For some rows the clone size is stated as once, few or many, or as a class when expanded; others skip it.

DNA | CDR3 | size | D | J | V
TGTGCCAGCAGCCACAGGACAGGGGGCTCAGATACGCAGTATTTT | CASSHRTGGSDTQYF | NA | TRBD1 | TRBJ2-3 | TRBV5-8
TGTGCCAGCAGTGGAAGCTTGGGACTCACAGATACGCAGTATTTT | CASSGSLGLTDTQYF | NA | NA | TRBJ2-3 | TRBV2
TGTGCCAGTAGTATGGGGACAGGGAGTCCCTACGAGCAGTACTTC | CASSMGTGSPYEQYF | NA | TRBD1 | TRBJ2-7 | TRBV19
TGTGCCAGCAGCCTAGGACAGGGGGTTACGAAAGAGACCCAGTACTTC | CASSLGQGVTKETQYF | NA | TRBD1 | TRBJ2-5 | TRBV5-4
TGCGCCAGCAGCCAAGGGGCCCCCTTACAAGGCCAGCATTTT | CASSQGAPLQGQHF | once | NA | TRBJ1-5 | TRBV4-1
TGTGCCTGGAGCAGCGGGTCCGGAAACACCATATATTTT | CAWSSGSGNTIYF | NA | NA | TRBJ1-3 | TRBV30
TGTGCCAGCAGCTTAGCCGGGACTAGCGTCAATGAGCAGTTCTTC | CASSLAGTSVNEQFF | NA | TRBD2 | TRBJ2-1 | TRBV7-2
TGTGCCAGCAGTGGGGTGGGGGCCTATGGCTACACCTTC | CASSGVGAYGYTF | NA | NA | TRBJ1-2 | TRBV2
TGTGCCAGCAGCTTAGGGTCCGGGCAGGGTCACACAGATACGCAGTATTTT | CASSLGSGQGHTDTQYF | NA | NA | TRBJ2-3 | TRBV7-9
TGCGCCAGCAGCTTGGCGGGGACGGATGGCTACACCTTC | CASSLAGTDGYTF | NA | NA | TRBJ1-2 | TRBV5-1
TGTGCCAGCAGCCGAGGGAACGGACAAGCAGATACGCAGTATTTT | CASSRGNGQADTQYF | NA | NA | TRBJ2-3 | TRBV9
TGTGCCAGCAGCCCCCAGCGGGACCACTCCTACAATGAGCAGTTCTTC | CASSPQRDHSYNEQFF | NA | TRBD2 | TRBJ2-1 | TRBV7-8
TGTGCCAGCCGCCAGACTTCCCACGAGCAGTACTTC | CASRQTSHEQYF | NA | NA | TRBJ2-7 | TRBV2
TGTGCCATCAGTGAGTCGAACCGGGGGCTCGTCACTGAAGCTTTCTTT | CAISESNRGLVTEAFF | NA | NA | TRBJ1-1 | TRBV10-3
TGCGCCAGCAGTCAAGGGTGGAGGGCCGGACAGGGGAGAGACACTGAAGCTTTCTTT | CASSQGWRAGQGRDTEAFF | NA | TRBD1 | TRBJ1-1 | TRBV23-1
TGTGCCAGTAGCTCGGGACATGGGTATGGCTACACCTTC | CASSSGHGYGYTF | NA | NA | TRBJ1-2 | TRBV19
TGTGCCTGGAGTGCCGGTTACTCCTACAATGAGCAGTTCTTC | CAWSAGYSYNEQFF | once | NA | TRBJ2-1 | TRBV30
TGTGCCTGGAGTGTTTTCGGGGGAGGCTCCTACGAGCAGTACTTC | CAWSVFGGGSYEQYF | NA | NA | TRBJ2-7 | TRBV30
TGTGCCAGCAGCCAGACGCACGGGGGTCAGCCCCAGCATTTT | CASSQTHGGQPQHF | NA | NA | TRBJ1-5 | TRBV3-1/TRBV3-2
TGCGCCAGCAAACGGACAGGCGGCACAGATACGCAGTATTTT | CASKRTGGTDTQYF | NA | TRBD1 | TRBJ2-3 | TRBV10-2
TGTGCCAGCAGCTCCCCCGGGGGCTTAAGCCAGCCCCAGCATTTT | CASSSPGGLSQPQHF | once | NA | TRBJ1-5 | TRBV7-2
TGCGCCAGCAGCCTCACAGGGGGCGTGAACACTGAAGCTTTCTTT | CASSLTGGVNTEAFF | NA | TRBD1 | TRBJ1-1 | TRBV5-1
TGCAGCGTTGGGGGGACAGGGGGTGGCTACACCTTC | CSVGGTGGGYTF | NA | TRBD1 | TRBJ1-2 | TRBV29-1
TGTGCCAGCAGTTTGGGACAGGGGATTCATGGCTACACCTTC | CASSLGQGIHGYTF | NA | TRBD1 | TRBJ1-2 | TRBV6-5
TGTGCCAGCAGCTTTAGACTGTTCACAGATACGCAGTATTTT | CASSFRLFTDTQYF | NA | NA | TRBJ2-3 | TRBV11-2
TGTGCCAGCAGCCCCGGGCCCTTAGGAAAACTGTTTTTT | CASSPGPLGKLFF | NA | NA | TRBJ1-4 | TRBV7-9
TGCGCCAGCAGCTTGTCCGGGACAGGGGTCTACGAGCAGTACTTC | CASSLSGTGVYEQYF | NA | TRBD1 | TRBJ2-7 | TRBV5-1